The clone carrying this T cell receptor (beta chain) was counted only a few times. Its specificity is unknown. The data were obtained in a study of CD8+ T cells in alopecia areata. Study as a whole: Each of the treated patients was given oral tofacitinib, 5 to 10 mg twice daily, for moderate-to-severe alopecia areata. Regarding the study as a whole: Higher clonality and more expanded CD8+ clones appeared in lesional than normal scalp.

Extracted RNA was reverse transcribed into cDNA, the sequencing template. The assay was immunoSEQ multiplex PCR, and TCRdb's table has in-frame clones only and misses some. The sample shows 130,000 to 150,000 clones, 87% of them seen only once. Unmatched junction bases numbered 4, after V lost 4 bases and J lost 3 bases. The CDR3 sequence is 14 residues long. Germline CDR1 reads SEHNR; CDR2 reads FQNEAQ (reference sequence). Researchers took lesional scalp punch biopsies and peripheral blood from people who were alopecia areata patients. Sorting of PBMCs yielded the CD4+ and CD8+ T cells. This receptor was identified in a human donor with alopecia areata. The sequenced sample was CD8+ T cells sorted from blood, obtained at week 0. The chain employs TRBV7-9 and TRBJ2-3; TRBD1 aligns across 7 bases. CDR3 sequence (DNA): TGTGCCAGCAGCTCCGTACAGGGGACAGATACGCAGTATTTT. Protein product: CASSSVQGTDTQYF.